The 5 T cell receptor beta chains below were found in one sample sequenced in a study of blood T cell repertoires in COVID-19. Assay: immunoSEQ multiplex PCR; the TCRdb copy retains only in-frame clones and omits some. This sample has 150,000 to 180,000 clones, with 75% to 95% found just once. The sequencing input was peripheral blood. The receptors were sampled from a man aged 45-65 years with acute or convalescent COVID-19.

The chain links TRBV15 to TRBJ1-3; 8 positions match TRBD1. Per the germline V gene, CDR1 is LNHNV and CDR2 is YYDKDF (reference sequence). With 8 bases clipped from V and 4 bases from J, the junction kept 10 bases outside the gene matches. The CDR3 extends over 15 amino acids. This CDR3 is CATDTGTGLGNTIYF. DNA for the CDR3: TGTGCCACCGACACCGGGACAGGCCTCGGAAACACCATATATTTT.

This clone was seen a single time. J is TRBJ2-5 and V is TRBV10-3; 7 bases map to TRBD2. V shed 7 bases, J shed 5 bases, and the junction held 10 bases outside the gene matches. The V gene's germline CDR1 is ENHRY and CDR2 SYGVKD. This CDR3 contains 14 residues. The CDR3: CAITPTSQRETQYF. CDR3 nucleotides: TGTGCCATCACCCCGACTAGCCAACGTGAGACCCAGTACTTC.

V and J are TRBV2 and TRBJ2-3; 9 positions agree with TRBD2. The CDR3 extends over 14 amino acids. Germline CDR1 reads SNHLY; CDR2 reads FYNNEI. Trimming at V came to 3 bases and at J to 5 bases, leaving 3 bases not matched to a gene. As DNA, the CDR3 is TGTGCCAGCAGTGACCCTAGCGGGGAAGATACGCAGTATTTT. Encoded protein: CASSDPSGEDTQYF.

The CDR3 is CASSLTLAGASNTGELFF. The CDR3 DNA reads as TGTGCCAGCAGTTTAACCCTAGCGGGGGCCTCCAACACCGGGGAGCTGTTTTTT. The genes are TRBV28 and TRBJ2-2, with 10 bases lining up with TRBD2. Looked up from germline, CDR1 is MDHEN and CDR2 is SYDVKM. The CDR3 consists of 18 residues. V was clipped by 2 bases and J by 2 bases; unmatched bases: 8.

The V call is TRBV5-6, the J call TRBJ2-1; 7 nucleotides match TRBD2. The CDR3 contains 15 residues. Germline V CDR1 and CDR2: SGHDT, YYEEEE. V trimming: 4 bases; J trimming: 4 bases; junction bases outside the gene matches: 8. The CDR3 sequence: CASSTRDYPYNEQFF. CDR3 coding DNA: TGTGCCAGCAGCACCAGGGACTACCCATACAATGAGCAGTTCTTC.